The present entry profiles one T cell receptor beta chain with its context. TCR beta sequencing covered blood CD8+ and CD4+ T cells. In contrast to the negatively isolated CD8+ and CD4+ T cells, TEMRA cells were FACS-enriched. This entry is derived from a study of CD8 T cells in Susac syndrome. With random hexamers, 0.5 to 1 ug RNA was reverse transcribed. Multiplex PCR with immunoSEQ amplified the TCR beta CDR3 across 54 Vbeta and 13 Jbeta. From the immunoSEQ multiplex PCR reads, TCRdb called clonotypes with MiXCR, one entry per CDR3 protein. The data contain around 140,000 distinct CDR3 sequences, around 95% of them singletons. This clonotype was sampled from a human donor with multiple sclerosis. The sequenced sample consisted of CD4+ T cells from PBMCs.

The CDR3 loop is CASSLVRGEQFF. The DNA of the CDR3 is TGTGCCAGCAGCCTGGTCCGAGGTGAGCAGTTCTTC. The J gene is TRBJ2-1, the V gene TRBV13; D gene unclear. Trimming pared 5 bases from V and 9 bases from J, leaving 11 bases between. Germline V gives CDR1 PRHDT, CDR2 FYEKMQ (reference sequence). The CDR3 contains 12 residues.